The 6 T cell receptor beta chains listed next were all sequenced from one sample in a study of T cell responses to AZD1222 COVID-19 vaccine. Profiling relied on immunoSEQ multiplex PCR, and the TCRdb table lists in-frame clones only, not all of them. The sample carries 120,000 to 150,000 clones, roughly 88% recorded once. The specimen comprised peripheral blood, sampled 28 days after the second AZD1222 dose. These receptors were obtained from an adult who received the AZD1222 COVID-19 vaccine.

The chain couples TRBV19 to TRBJ2-1; no definite D call. The CDR3 consists of 15 residues. Germline V gene sequence: CDR1 LNHDA, CDR2 SQIVND (reference sequence). The V end lost 2 bases, the J end lost 0 bases, and 8 bases lay between the germline ends. Here the CDR3 reads CASSIRPDSYNEQFF. Here the CDR3 DNA reads TGTGCCAGTAGTATAAGGCCCGACTCCTACAATGAGCAGTTCTTC.

J is TRBJ1-1 and V is TRBV27, with a weak D call TRBD1 (5 bases). V was pared by 2 bases and J by 5 bases, with 12 bases between. Germline CDR1 reads MNHEY; CDR2 reads SMNVEV (reference sequence). The CDR3 runs to 14 residues. The CDR3 region is CASSLLWGRTEAFF. In DNA, the CDR3 is TGTGCCAGCAGTTTACTGTGGGGGAGGACTGAAGCTTTCTTT.

This clone was counted once. The chain links TRBV5-6 to TRBJ2-7, with 9 bases fitting TRBD1. Germline V gives CDR1 SGHDT, CDR2 YYEEEE. The CDR3 has 14 amino acids. Germline trimming cut 3 bases from V and 4 bases from J; bases unmatched to any gene: 5. The CDR3 nucleotides are TGTGCCAGCAGCTGGACAGGGGCGGTATACGAGCAGTACTTC. Translation gives CASSWTGAVYEQYF.

This sequence joins TRBV24-1 and TRBJ1-5, with D hard to call. This CDR3 region has 14 residues. Per germline, CDR1 KGHDR and CDR2 SFDVKD. Trimming cost V 4 bases and J 3 bases, with 9 bases left between them. In nucleotides, the CDR3 is TGTGCCACCAGTGAAGAGGGAGACAATCAGCCCCAGCATTTT. It yields the protein CATSEEGDNQPQHF.

This sequence joins TRBV10-3 and TRBJ2-5; the D is unclear. The germline CDR1 and CDR2 sequences are ENHRY and SYGVKD. The CDR3 runs to 12 residues. Trimming stripped 10 bases from V and 0 bases from J, with 9 bases between. CDR3 DNA: TGTGCCACCTCAACGTACCAAGAGACCCAGTACTTC. Its translation is CATSTYQETQYF.

V is TRBV9 and J is TRBJ2-7; tentative D call: TRBD1 (5 bases). Trimming left V 4 bases short and J 2 bases short, with 13 bases between. This CDR3 comprises 14 residues. Germline CDR1 reads SGDLS; CDR2 reads YYNGEE. CDR3 region: CASSPWTTPYEQYF. CDR3 DNA: TGTGCCAGCAGCCCTTGGACAACCCCCTACGAGCAGTACTTC.